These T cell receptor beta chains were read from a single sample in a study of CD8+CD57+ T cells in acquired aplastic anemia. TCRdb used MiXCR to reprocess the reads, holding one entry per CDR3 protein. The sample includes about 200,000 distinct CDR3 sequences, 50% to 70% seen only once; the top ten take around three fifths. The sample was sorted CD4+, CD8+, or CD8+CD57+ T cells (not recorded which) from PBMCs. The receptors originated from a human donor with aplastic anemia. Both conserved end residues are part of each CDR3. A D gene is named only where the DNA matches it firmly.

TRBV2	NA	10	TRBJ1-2	CASPGGGYTF
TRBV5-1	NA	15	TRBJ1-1	CASSEDPEWDTEAFF
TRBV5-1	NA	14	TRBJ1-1	CASSLGDQGPEAFF
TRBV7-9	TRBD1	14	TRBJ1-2	CASSGQTGTYGYTF
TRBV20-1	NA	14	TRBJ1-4	CSARVGAGHEKLFF
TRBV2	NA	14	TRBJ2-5	CASSEGQAGETQYF
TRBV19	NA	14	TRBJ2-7	CASSIGPQGYEQYF
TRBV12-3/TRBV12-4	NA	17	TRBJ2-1	CASSTLRSPSSYNEQFF
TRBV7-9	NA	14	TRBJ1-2	CAGSLALVNYGYTF
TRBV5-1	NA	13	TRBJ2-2	CASSAGVAGELFF
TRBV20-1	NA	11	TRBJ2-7	CSARESYEQYF
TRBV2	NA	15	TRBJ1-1	CASRKDASMNTEAFF
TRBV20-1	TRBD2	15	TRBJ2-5	CSARDGSGAPETQYF
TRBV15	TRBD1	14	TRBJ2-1	CATSSSRSGQGMFF
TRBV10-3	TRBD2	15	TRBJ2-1	CAIRFSGLADNEQFF
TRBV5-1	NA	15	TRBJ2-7	CASSLLVGSGYEQYF
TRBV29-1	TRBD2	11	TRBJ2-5	CSLEVAGTQYF
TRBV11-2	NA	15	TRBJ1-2	CASSFSADLAYGYTF
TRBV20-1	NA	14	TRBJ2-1	CSARALGARNEQFF
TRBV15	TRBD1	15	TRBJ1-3	CATSRHRGAGNTIYF
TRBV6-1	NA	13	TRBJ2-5	CASSGRVGETQYF
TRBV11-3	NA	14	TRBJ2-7	CASSMGRALYEQYF
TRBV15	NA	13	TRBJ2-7	CATSRDGAYEQYF
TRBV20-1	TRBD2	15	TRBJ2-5	CSARTSGRIQETQYF
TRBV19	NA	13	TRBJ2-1	CASRLGLNNEQFF
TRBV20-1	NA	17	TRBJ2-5	CSARVQGQAIHQETQYF
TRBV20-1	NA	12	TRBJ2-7	CSARSATYEQYF
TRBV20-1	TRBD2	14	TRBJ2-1	CSAGTSGRAYEQFF
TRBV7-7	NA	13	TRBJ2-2	CASSLDWAGELFF
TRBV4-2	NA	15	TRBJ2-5	CASSRDRPPRETQYF
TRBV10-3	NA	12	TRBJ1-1	CAMRTGGGEAFF
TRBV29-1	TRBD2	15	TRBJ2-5	CGGLAGGPSPETQYF
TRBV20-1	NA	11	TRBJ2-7	CSAPGRLEQYF
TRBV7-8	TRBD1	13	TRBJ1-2	CASSLGTGRGYTF
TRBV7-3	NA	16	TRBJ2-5	CASSLPHREGFGTQYF
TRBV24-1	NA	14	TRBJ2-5	CATSDLVGEETQYF
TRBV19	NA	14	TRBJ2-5	CASSTAATEETQYF
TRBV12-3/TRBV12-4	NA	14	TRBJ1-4	CASGEGDFGGKLFF
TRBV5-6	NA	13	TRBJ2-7	CASSLAEVYEQYF
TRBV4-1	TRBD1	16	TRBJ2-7	CASSQPGQANSYEQYF
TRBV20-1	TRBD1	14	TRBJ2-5	CSATRGQCRETQYF
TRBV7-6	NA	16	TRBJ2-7	CASSQGPGLGIYEQYF
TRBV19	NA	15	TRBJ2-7	CASSMGVRTNYEQYF
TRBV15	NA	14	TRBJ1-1	CATSRDPRGGEAFF
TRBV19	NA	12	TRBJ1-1	CATMTGPTEAFF
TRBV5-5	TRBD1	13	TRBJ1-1	CASSRQGGTEAFF
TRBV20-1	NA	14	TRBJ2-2	CSAPGAGNTGELFF
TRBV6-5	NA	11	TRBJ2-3	CASRARDTQYF
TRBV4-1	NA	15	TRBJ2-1	CASSIGGGLGNEQFF
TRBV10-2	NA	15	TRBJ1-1	CASSDTTGQFYEAFF
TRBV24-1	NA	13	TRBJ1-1	CATSDPGEPEAFF
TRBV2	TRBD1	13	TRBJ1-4	CATGTGGYEKLFF
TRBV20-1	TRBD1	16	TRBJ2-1	CSAPDRRTGTSGEQFF